The sequence of this T cell receptor (beta chain) was determined in a study of cytotoxic CD8 clonotypes in ibrutinib-treated CLL. TCRdb's copy holds only in-frame clones and misses some; the assay was immunoSEQ multiplex PCR. The sample holds almost 250,000 clones, 70% seen once. This clone was recorded once. The target antigen is unknown. The study, taken as a whole, reports: Pretreatment clonality was elevated relative to age-matched healthy donors and paralleled circulating CD8+ T-cell counts. Clonality went up at the time of ibrutinib response, stayed stable in sustained remission, and later dropped back toward its baseline level at progression.

Germline V CDR1 and CDR2: LGHNA, YNFKEQ. Trimming took 4 bases from V and 2 from J; bases not matched to a gene: 4. There are 15 residues in the CDR3. This clonotype was obtained from a human donor with chronic lymphocytic leukemia. J is TRBJ2-7 and V is TRBV4-2; 11 bases match TRBD2. This material consisted of PBMCs, taken after 24 months of ibrutinib treatment. CDR3 DNA sequence: TGTGCCAGCAGCCGGGGACTAGCGGTAACCTACGAGCAGTACTTC. Protein sequence: CASSRGLAVTYEQYF.